A single sample is the source of the 27 T cell receptor beta chains below, sequenced in a study of a mutant IDH1 vaccine in newly diagnosed glioma. No cognate antigen is known for these TCRs. Sample time point: week 11, during vaccination. Each dose of the vaccine consisted of 300 ug of mutant IDH1 20-mer peptide, with topical imiquimod. Sequencing used immunoSEQ multiplex PCR; TCRdb keeps in-frame clones, though not all of them. Of about 61,000 clones detected, about four fifths appear once; the ten largest clones hold about 6%. Material: PBMCs, obtained from a glioma patient whose treatment included an IDH1 peptide vaccine. These receptor sequences come from a man in his fifties or sixties with glioma.

CDR3 bases: TGTGCCAGCAGCTTAGTCATGCCCGGGGAGCTGTTTTTT. Protein sequence: CASSLVMPGELFF. The chain combines TRBV11-3 with TRBJ2-2; D unresolved. This CDR3 comprises 13 residues. V was cut by 1 base and J by 6 bases, with 6 bases left in between. CDR1 and CDR2 (germline): SGHNT, YENEEA.

The chain recombines TRBV27 with TRBJ2-5; D is unresolved. This CDR3 is built from 14 residues. Germline-derived CDR1 and CDR2 are MNHEY and SMNVEV (reference sequence). V lost 3 bases and J 1 base, leaving 9 bases between the germline ends. The CDR3 loop reads CASSLMGTQETQYF. As DNA, the CDR3 is TGTGCCAGCAGTTTGATGGGAACCCAAGAGACCCAGTACTTC.

This clone was counted between two and nine times. This sequence joins TRBV5-8 and TRBJ1-4; 8 bases match TRBD1. The ends lost 4 bases at V and 7 bases at J; junction bases unmatched: 15. Germline CDR1 reads SGHTS; CDR2 reads YDEGEE. This CDR3 is built from 17 residues. CDR3 nucleotides: TGTGCCAGCAGCACAGATCTTTGGACAGGGTCGAGTGAAAAACTGTTTTTT. Protein: CASSTDLWTGSSEKLFF.

CDR3 residues: CASSLGAGTGNTEAFF. The DNA for the CDR3 is TGTGCCAGCAGCTTAGGCGCCGGGACAGGGAACACTGAAGCTTTCTTT. The chain combines TRBV7-2 with TRBJ1-1; 8 nucleotides match TRBD1. The germline V gene has CDR1 SGHTA and CDR2 FQGNSA. CDR3 length: 16 residues. V lost 1 base and J lost 1; bases outside the gene matches: 5.

This chain connects TRBV28 to TRBJ2-5, with 8 bases fitting TRBD2. Looked up from germline, CDR1 is MDHEN and CDR2 is SYDVKM. The CDR3 sequence is 13 residues long. The trim removed 6 bases at V and 4 bases at J, leaving 4 bases unmatched. CDR3 amino acids: CASRTGGGETQYF. CDR3 DNA sequence: TGTGCCAGCAGAACGGGAGGGGGAGAGACCCAGTACTTC.

This chain joins TRBV5-1 and TRBJ2-3; a weak D match, TRBD2 (6 bases). Germline V gene sequence: CDR1 SGHRS, CDR2 YFSETQ. The CDR3 has 17 amino acids. Deletions cut 4 bases from V and 7 bases from J, with 25 bases between. CDR3 sequence reads: CASSGDEPGLDYYTQYF. DNA of the CDR3: TGCGCCAGCAGCGGGGACGAACCGGGACTCGATTACTATACGCAGTATTTT.

The gene calls are TRBV5-4 and TRBJ2-2, with no clear D. The CDR3 covers 14 residues. Germline CDR1 SGHNT, CDR2 YYREEE (reference sequence). V lost 1 base, J lost 1 base, and 5 bases lay in between. The CDR3 sequence is CASSLSGNTGELFF. The CDR3 DNA reads as TGTGCCAGCAGCTTGTCAGGGAACACCGGGGAGCTGTTTTTT.

The chain recombines TRBV7-9 with TRBJ1-2; D remains ambiguous. Trimming cost V 5 bases and J 4 bases, with 14 bases left between them. The CDR3 totals 14 residues. Germline-derived CDR1 and CDR2 are SEHNR and FQNEAQ (reference sequence). The CDR3 DNA follows: TGTGCCAGCAGCCCAACCTGGGAAATCTATGGCTACACCTTC. It codes for CASSPTWEIYGYTF.

This CDR3 is CASSYAKANSNTEAFF. CDR3 sequence (DNA): TGTGCCAGCAGTTACGCGAAGGCCAATTCGAACACTGAAGCTTTCTTT. The genes are TRBV6-5 and TRBJ1-1; D is uncertain. The CDR3 has 16 amino acids. V shed 2 bases and J shed 1 base, with 14 bases lying between them. CDR1 and CDR2 (germline): MNHEY, SVGAGI.

V is TRBV6-4 and J is TRBJ2-3; D unclear. The germline V gene encodes CDR1 MRHNA and CDR2 SNTAGT. The CDR3 consists of 13 residues. V lost 8 bases and J lost 0, with 9 bases in between. The CDR3 DNA sequence: TGTGCCAGCTCTACAGAGAGCACAGATACGCAGTATTTT. Protein product: CASSTESTDTQYF.

By sample fraction, this clone is medium-sized (0.01 to 0.1%). V and J are TRBV9 and TRBJ1-6; D is undetermined. The CDR3 consists of 13 residues. Trimming stripped 5 bases from V and 7 bases from J, with 10 bases between. Germline-derived CDR1 and CDR2 are SGDLS and YYNGEE. CDR3 bases: TGTGCCAGCAGGACGGATGAGAATTCACCCCTCCACTTT. The encoded protein is CASRTDENSPLHF.

This clone was detected a few times. J is TRBJ1-1 and V is TRBV6-5; D gene unclear. This CDR3 region has 16 residues. Germline V gives CDR1 MNHEY, CDR2 SVGAGI. V was pared by 4 bases and J by 6 bases, with 21 bases between. The CDR3 DNA follows: TGTGCCAGCAGTTCTCAAGGGAGAATCCGTAGGGCTGAAGCTTTCTTT. Translation gives CASSSQGRIRRAEAFF.

V and J are TRBV19 and TRBJ2-7; possibly TRBD2 for D (6 bases). This CDR3 is built from 13 residues. Trimming shortened V by 1 base and J by 6 bases, and 10 bases separated the two germline ends. Looked up from germline, CDR1 is LNHDA and CDR2 is SQIVND (reference sequence). Here the CDR3 reads CASSIAGGSEQYF. DNA for the CDR3: TGTGCCAGTAGTATAGCAGGAGGGTCCGAGCAGTACTTC.

The rearrangement uses TRBV6-5 and TRBJ2-7; 9 bases match TRBD1. V was pared by 0 bases and J by 3 bases, with 3 bases of the junction left unmatched. The CDR3 is 15 residues long. Germline assignment: CDR1 MNHEY and CDR2 SVGAGI. CDR3 protein: CASSYSGTGNYEQYF. In DNA, the CDR3 is TGTGCCAGCAGTTACTCCGGGACAGGGAACTACGAGCAGTACTTC.

J is TRBJ2-5 and V is TRBV5-4; D not resolved. V shed 6 bases and J shed 3 bases, with 9 bases lying between them. The CDR3 contains 12 residues. The germline V gene encodes CDR1 SGHNT and CDR2 YYREEE (reference sequence). The CDR3 sequence is CASKGLEETQYF. CDR3 nucleotides: TGTGCCAGCAAGGGTCTAGAAGAGACCCAGTACTTC. The full variable domain, rest sourced from reference TRBV5-4 and TRBJ2-5, is ETGVTQSPTHLIKTRGQQVTLRCSSQSGHNTVSWYQQALGQGPQFIFQYYREEENGRGNFPPRFSGLQFPNYSSELNVNALELDDSALYLCASKGLEETQYFGPGTRLLVL.

This clone was seen only a few times. The chain links TRBV30 to TRBJ2-3; the D is unclear. Trimming shortened V by 8 bases and J by 0 bases, and 12 bases separated the two germline ends. CDR3 length: 13 residues. Germline CDR1 and CDR2: GTSNPN and SVGIG (reference sequence). The CDR3 DNA reads TGTGCCAGTACGGCGAGTAGCACAGATACGCAGTATTTT. As protein: CASTASSTDTQYF.

V gene TRBV7-9 combines with J gene TRBJ2-2; D perhaps matches TRBD2 (5 bases). The CDR3 is 13 residues long. Trimming removed 11 bases from V and 4 bases from J, with 14 bases in between. Germline CDR1 SEHNR, CDR2 FQNEAQ (reference sequence). CDR3 region: CAYEWGVTGELFF. DNA for the CDR3: TGTGCCTACGAGTGGGGAGTCACCGGGGAGCTGTTTTTT.

This clone was seen a few times. The rearrangement uses TRBV5-6 and TRBJ2-3, with no clear D. V was trimmed by 0 bases and J by 2 bases, leaving 7 bases between them. The CDR3 runs 14 residues. The germline gives CDR1 SGHDT, CDR2 YYEEEE. This CDR3 is CASSLVRVTDTQYF. In DNA form, the CDR3 reads TGTGCCAGCAGCTTGGTACGAGTCACAGATACGCAGTATTTT.

The chain employs TRBV13 and TRBJ2-1; D call uncertain. The germline V and J ends were trimmed by 2 bases and 0 bases, with 14 bases remaining between them. The germline gives CDR1 PRHDT, CDR2 FYEKMQ (reference sequence). The CDR3 sequence is 17 residues long. The CDR3, as DNA: TGTGCCAGCAGCTTAAGTCCAAAGACGAGCTCCTACAATGAGCAGTTCTTC. As protein: CASSLSPKTSSYNEQFF.

This chain connects TRBV29-1 to TRBJ1-1, with no clear D. V was clipped by 7 bases and J by 10 bases, with 13 bases between them. CDR3 length: 10 residues. Germline lookup yields CDR1 SQVTM and CDR2 ANQGSEA. The CDR3 DNA reads TGCAGCGCTTATTACAAGTCAGCTTTCTTT. It translates to CSAYYKSAFF.

This chain uses TRBV19 with TRBJ1-2; 9 bases match TRBD1. The V gene end was trimmed by 5 bases and the J gene end by 4 bases; junction bases not matched to a gene: 5. The CDR3 is 14 residues long. CDR1 and CDR2 (germline): LNHDA, SQIVND (reference sequence). The CDR3 is CASSQDRGVYGYTF. CDR3 nucleotides: TGTGCCAGTAGTCAGGACAGGGGTGTCTATGGCTACACCTTC.

This sequence joins TRBV6-5 and TRBJ2-7; D perhaps matches TRBD1 (5 bases). This CDR3 comprises 11 residues. V gave up 7 bases and J gave up 6 bases, with 10 bases separating them. CDR1 is MNHEY, CDR2 SVGAGI, per germline. CDR3 residues: CASKAQGEQYF. The CDR3 DNA sequence: TGTGCCAGCAAAGCCCAGGGCGAGCAGTACTTC.

The chain couples TRBV14 to TRBJ2-7; D is undetermined. The CDR3 loop spans 13 amino acids. Germline CDR1 SGHDN, CDR2 FVKESK. V gave up 1 base and J gave up 3 bases, with 7 bases separating them. CDR3 DNA sequence: TGTGCCAGCAGCCAAGGTTATGGCTACGAGCAGTACTTC. Protein: CASSQGYGYEQYF.

This chain uses TRBV27 with TRBJ1-2; 9 nucleotides agree with TRBD1. The CDR3 contains 13 residues. J gave up 5 bases and V 5 bases, and 3 bases lay outside the gene matches. Germline loops: CDR1 MNHEY, CDR2 SMNVEV (reference sequence). The CDR3 DNA sequence: TGTGCCAGCAGTGGGGACAGGGCTTATGGCTACACCTTC. Protein: CASSGDRAYGYTF.

This chain connects TRBV6-4 to TRBJ2-1; TRBD2 aligns across 8 bases. Looked up from germline, CDR1 is MRHNA and CDR2 is SNTAGT. The CDR3 runs to 14 residues. Germline trimming cut 3 bases from V and 5 bases from J; bases unmatched to any gene: 3. The CDR3 sequence: CASSETGGNNEQFF. For the CDR3, the DNA is TGTGCCAGCAGTGAGACGGGAGGGAACAATGAGCAGTTCTTC.

The chain employs TRBV4-3 and TRBJ2-2, with D uncertain. Per the germline V gene, CDR1 is LGHNA and CDR2 is YSLEER. This CDR3 comprises 15 residues. V lost 0 bases and J 3 bases, leaving 8 bases between the germline ends. The CDR3 sequence is CASSQDVSYTGELFF. In DNA form, the CDR3 reads TGCGCCAGCAGCCAAGATGTCAGCTACACCGGGGAGCTGTTTTTT.

The chain couples TRBV20-1 to TRBJ1-1; unclear D gene. V was pared by 6 bases and J by 9 bases, with 14 bases between. CDR1 and CDR2 (germline): DFQATT, SNEGSKA (reference sequence). CDR3 length equals 11 residues. CDR3 region: CSAGRADQAFF. In DNA form, the CDR3 reads TGCAGTGCCGGGCGGGCAGATCAAGCTTTCTTT.